The sequence of this TCR beta chain was determined in a study of T-cell memory formation after mild COVID-19. Background on the study: There were largely donor-specific TCR clusters.

A 5'RACE reaction primed in the constant segment made cDNA libraries of TCR alpha and TCR beta, and these carried sample barcodes and UMIs. Via MiXCR, TCRdb re-called the 5' RACE reads, giving one row per CDR3 protein. Among 150,000 to 200,000 distinct CDR3 sequences, around a tenth were seen once, and the ten largest hold approximately 3.8%. A note on this clonotype: Its antigen remains unidentified.

Germline CDR1 is SGHDT and CDR2 is YYEEEE. This CDR3 is 12 amino acids long. V gave up 2 bases and J gave up 7 bases, with 9 bases separating them. Whole-study results and caveats: There was no confirmation that second-wave clones peaking on day 37 were SARS-CoV-2 specific.

The chain recombines TRBV5-6 with TRBJ1-1; no definite D call. The sequence was collected from a man aged 18 to 30 who had mild COVID-19 (a few samples of this study predate the infection). Cell type and time point are not known. Sequencing input: PBMCs or a T cell subset sorted from them (not recorded which). CDR3 protein: CASSLQTIEAFF. In nucleotides, the CDR3 is TGTGCCAGCAGCTTACAAACAATTGAAGCTTTCTTT.